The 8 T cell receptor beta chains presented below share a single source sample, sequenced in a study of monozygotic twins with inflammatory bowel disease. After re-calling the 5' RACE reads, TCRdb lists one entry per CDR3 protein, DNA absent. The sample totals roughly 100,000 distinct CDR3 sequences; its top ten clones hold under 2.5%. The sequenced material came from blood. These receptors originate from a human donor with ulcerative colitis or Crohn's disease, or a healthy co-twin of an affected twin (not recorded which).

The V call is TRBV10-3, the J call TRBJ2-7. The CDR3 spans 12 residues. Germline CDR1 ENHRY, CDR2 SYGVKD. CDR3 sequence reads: CAISDVSYEQYF.

The CDR3 sequence is CASSLTGTSGRAYEQFF. The chain uses TRBV27 and TRBJ2-1; TCRdb names TRBD2, which stays unverified in the absence of DNA. Germline loops: CDR1 MNHEY, CDR2 SMNVEV (reference sequence). This CDR3 has 17 residues.

The CDR3 here is CSAPRGGGGYTF. The V gene is TRBV20-1, the J gene TRBJ1-2; the TCRdb D gene call, TRBD1, has no DNA to confirm it. This CDR3 has 12 amino acids. In germline, CDR1 is DFQATT, CDR2 SNEGSKA (reference sequence).

This CDR3 reads CATSEVGQATDTQYF. This sequence joins TRBV24-1 and TRBJ2-3; TCRdb outputs TRBD1, but without DNA this stays unchecked. CDR1 is KGHDR and CDR2 is SFDVKD in the germline V gene. This CDR3 region has 15 residues.

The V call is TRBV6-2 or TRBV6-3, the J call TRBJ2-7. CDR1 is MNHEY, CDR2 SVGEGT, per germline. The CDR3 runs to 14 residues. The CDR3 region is CASIYEGRTYEQYF.

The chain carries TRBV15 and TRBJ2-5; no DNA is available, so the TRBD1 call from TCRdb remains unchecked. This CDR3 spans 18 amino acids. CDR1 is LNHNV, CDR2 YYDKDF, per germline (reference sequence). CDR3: CATSNRYGGPSRGETQYF.

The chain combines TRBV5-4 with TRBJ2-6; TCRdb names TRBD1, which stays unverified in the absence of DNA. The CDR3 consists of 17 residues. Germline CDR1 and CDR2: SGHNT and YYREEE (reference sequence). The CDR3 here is CASTPTGKISGANVLTF.

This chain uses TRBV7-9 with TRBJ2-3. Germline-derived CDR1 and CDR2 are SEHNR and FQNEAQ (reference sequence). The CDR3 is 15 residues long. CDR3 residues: CASSLGRSFTDTQYF.